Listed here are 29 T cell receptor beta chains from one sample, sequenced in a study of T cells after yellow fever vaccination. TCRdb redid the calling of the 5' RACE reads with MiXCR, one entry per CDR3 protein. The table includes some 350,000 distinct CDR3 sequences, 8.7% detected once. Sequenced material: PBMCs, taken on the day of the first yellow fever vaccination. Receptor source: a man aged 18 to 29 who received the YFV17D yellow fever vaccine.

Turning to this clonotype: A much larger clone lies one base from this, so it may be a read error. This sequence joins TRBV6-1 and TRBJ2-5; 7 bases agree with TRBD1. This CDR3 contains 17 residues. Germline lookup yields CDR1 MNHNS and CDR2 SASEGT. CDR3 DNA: TGTGCCAGCAGTCCTAAGGACAGGCGAAGGGACCCAGAGAACCAGTACTTC. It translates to CASSPKDRRRDPENQYF.

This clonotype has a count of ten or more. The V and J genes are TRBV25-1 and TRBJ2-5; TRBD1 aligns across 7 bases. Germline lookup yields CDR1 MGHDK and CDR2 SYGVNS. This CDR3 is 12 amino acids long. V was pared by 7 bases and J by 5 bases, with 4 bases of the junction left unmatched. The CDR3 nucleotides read TGTGCCAGCACCCCACAGGGGGAGACCCAGTACTTC. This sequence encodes CASTPQGETQYF.

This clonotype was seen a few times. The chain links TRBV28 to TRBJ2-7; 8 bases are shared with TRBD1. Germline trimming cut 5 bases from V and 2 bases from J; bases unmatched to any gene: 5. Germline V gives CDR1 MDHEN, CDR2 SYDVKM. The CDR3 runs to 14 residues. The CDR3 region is CASSAGQGAYEQYV. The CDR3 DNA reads TGTGCCAGCAGTGCAGGACAGGGTGCCTACGAGCAGTACGTC.

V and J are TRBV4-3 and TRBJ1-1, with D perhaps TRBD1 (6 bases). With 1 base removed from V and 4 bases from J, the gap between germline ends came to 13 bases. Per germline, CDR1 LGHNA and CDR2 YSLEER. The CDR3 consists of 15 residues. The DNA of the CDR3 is TGCGCCAGCAGCCAAGGGAACAGGGAACGCACTGAAGCTTTCTTT. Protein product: CASSQGNRERTEAFF.

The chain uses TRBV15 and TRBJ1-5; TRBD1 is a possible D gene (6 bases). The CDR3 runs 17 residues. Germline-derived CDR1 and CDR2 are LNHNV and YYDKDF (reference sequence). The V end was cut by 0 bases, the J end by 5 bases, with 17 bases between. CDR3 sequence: CATSRDLAAGVDQPQHF. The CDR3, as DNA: TGTGCCACCAGCAGAGATCTCGCGGCAGGGGTTGATCAGCCCCAGCATTTT.

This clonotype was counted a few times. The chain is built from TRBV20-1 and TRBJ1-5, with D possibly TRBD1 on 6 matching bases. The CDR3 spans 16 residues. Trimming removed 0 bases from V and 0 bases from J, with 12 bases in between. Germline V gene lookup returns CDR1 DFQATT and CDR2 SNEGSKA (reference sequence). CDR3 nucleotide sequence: TGCAGTGCTAGAGAAAGGACAGCCTATAGCAATCAGCCCCAGCATTTT. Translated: CSARERTAYSNQPQHF.

The CDR3 DNA sequence: TGCAGTGCTAGAGTTGAGGGGGTGAACACTGAAGCTTTCTTT. It translates to CSARVEGVNTEAFF. V is TRBV20-1 and J is TRBJ1-1, with TRBD1 as a possible D gene (6 bases). Germline V gene data show CDR1 as DFQATT and CDR2 as SNEGSKA (reference sequence). V was shortened by 1 base and J by 0 bases, with 9 bases between the two germline ends. The CDR3 is 14 amino acids.

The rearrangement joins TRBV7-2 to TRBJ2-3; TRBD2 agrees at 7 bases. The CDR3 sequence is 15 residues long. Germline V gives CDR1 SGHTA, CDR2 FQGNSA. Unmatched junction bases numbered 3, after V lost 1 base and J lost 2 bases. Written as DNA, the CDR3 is TGTGCCAGCAGCTTAGGGCGGGGGACCACAGATACGCAGTATTTT. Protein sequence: CASSLGRGTTDTQYF.

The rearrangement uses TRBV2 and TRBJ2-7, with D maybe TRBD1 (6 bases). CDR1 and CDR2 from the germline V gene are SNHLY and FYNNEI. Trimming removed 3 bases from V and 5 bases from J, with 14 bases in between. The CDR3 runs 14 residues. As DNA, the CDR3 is TGTGCCAGCAGTGATGGCCTGGGGGACAACGAGCAGTACGTC. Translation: CASSDGLGDNEQYV.

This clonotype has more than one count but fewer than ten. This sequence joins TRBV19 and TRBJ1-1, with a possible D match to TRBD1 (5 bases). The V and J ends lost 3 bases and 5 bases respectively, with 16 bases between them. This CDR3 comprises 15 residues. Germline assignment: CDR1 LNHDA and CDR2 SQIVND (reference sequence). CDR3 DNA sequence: TGTGCCAGTAGTATGGGTCAGGGAGGCCGAACTGAAGCTTTCTTT. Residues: CASSMGQGGRTEAFF. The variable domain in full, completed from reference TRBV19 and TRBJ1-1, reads DGGITQSPKYLFRKEGQNVTLSCEQNLNHDAMYWYRQDPGQGLRLIYYSQIVNDFQKGDIAEGYSVSREKKESFPLTVTSAQKNPTAFYLCASSMGQGGRTEAFFGQGTRLTVV.

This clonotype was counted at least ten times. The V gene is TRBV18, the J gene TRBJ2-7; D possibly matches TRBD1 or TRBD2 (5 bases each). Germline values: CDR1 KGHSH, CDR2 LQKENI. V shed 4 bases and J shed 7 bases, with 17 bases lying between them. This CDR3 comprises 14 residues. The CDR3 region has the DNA TGTGCCAGCTCACTAAGCTACCGGGACGAAGAGCAGTACGTC. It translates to CASSLSYRDEEQYV.

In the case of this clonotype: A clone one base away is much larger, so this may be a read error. The CDR3 reads CASSYSRITRELFF. CDR3 nucleotide sequence: TGTGCCAGCAGTTACTCGAGGATAACCCGGGAGCTGTTTTTT. V is TRBV6-5 and J is TRBJ2-2; D is unresolved. In germline, CDR1 is MNHEY, CDR2 SVGAGI. There are 14 residues in the CDR3. Trimming shortened V by 0 bases and J by 9 bases, and 11 bases separated the two germline ends.

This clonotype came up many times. The CDR3 reads CASSFSGDRDNSPLHF. The CDR3, as DNA: TGTGCCAGCAGTTTCAGCGGGGACAGAGATAATTCACCCCTCCACTTT. The chain employs TRBV12-3 or TRBV12-4 and TRBJ1-6; 7 nucleotides match TRBD1. This CDR3 is 16 amino acids long. With 3 bases clipped from V and 5 bases from J, the junction kept 7 bases outside the gene matches.

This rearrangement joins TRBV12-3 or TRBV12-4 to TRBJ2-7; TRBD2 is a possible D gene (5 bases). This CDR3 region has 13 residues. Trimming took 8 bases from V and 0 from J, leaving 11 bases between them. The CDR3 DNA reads TGTGCCAGCGGCTTCGGGAACTCCTACGAGCAGTACTTC. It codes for CASGFGNSYEQYF.

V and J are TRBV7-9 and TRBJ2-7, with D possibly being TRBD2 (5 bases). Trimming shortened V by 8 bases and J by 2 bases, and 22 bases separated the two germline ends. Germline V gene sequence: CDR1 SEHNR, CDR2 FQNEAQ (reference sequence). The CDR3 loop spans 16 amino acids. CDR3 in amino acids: CASSGSGPQSPYEQYF. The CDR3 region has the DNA TGTGCCAGCTCGGGGTCAGGACCCCAGAGTCCCTACGAGCAGTACTTC.

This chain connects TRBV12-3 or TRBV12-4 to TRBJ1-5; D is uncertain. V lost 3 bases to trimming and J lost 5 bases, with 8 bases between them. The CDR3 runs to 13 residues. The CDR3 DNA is TGTGCCAGCAGTTTTTTCGTACATCAGCCCCAGCATTTT. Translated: CASSFFVHQPQHF.

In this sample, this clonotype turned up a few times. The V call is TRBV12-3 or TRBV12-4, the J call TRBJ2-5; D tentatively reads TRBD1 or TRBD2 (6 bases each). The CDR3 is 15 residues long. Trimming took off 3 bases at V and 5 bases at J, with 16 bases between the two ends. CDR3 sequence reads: CASSLMGGAGETQYF. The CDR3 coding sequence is TGTGCCAGCAGTTTGATGGGGGGCGCCGGGGAGACCCAGTACTTC.

Here the CDR3 DNA reads TGTGCCAGCAGTTTATCGAGGGCGGGGGGCTACAATGAGCAGTTCTTC. This gives the protein CASSLSRAGGYNEQFF. The chain employs TRBV27 and TRBJ2-1; 8 nucleotides agree with TRBD2. Trimming cost V 0 bases and J 3 bases; bases outside gene matches: 4. CDR1 is MNHEY, CDR2 SMNVEV, per germline (reference sequence). The CDR3 spans 16 residues.

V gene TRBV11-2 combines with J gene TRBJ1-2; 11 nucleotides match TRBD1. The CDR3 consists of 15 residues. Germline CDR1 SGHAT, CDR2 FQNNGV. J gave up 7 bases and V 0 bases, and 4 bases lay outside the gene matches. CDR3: CASSLEWTGGSGYTF. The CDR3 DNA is TGTGCCAGCAGCTTAGAGTGGACAGGGGGCTCTGGCTACACCTTC.

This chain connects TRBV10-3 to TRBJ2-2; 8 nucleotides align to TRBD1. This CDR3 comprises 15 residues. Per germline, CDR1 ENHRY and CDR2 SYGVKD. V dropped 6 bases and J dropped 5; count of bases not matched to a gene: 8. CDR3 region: CAIRRGGQGTGELFF. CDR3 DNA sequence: TGTGCCATCAGGAGGGGAGGACAGGGAACCGGGGAGCTGTTTTTT.

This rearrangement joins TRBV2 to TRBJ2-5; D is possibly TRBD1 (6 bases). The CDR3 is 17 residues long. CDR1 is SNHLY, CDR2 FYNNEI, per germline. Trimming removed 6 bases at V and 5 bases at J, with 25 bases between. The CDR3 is CASSDTSSGGPFETQYF. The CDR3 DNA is TGTGCCAGCAGCGACACTTCAAGTGGGGGCCCGTTCGAGACCCAGTACTTC.

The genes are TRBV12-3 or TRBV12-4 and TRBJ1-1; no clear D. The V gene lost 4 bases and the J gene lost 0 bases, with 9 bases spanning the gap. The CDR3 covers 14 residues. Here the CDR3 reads CASSSTELNTEAFF. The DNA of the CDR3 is TGTGCCAGCAGTTCTACAGAACTGAACACTGAAGCTTTCTTT.

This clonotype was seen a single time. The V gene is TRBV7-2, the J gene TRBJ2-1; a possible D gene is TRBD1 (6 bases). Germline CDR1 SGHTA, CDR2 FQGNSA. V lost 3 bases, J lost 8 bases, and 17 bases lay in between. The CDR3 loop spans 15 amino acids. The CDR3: CASSFRGATVYEQFF. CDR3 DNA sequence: TGTGCCAGCAGCTTCAGGGGCGCCACCGTCTATGAGCAGTTCTTC.

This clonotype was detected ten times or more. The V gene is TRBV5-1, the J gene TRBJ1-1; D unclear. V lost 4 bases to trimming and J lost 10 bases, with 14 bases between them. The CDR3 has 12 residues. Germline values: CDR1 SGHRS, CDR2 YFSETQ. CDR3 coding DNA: TGCGCCAGCAGCCCGCCTGGGAAGGGAGCTTTCTTT. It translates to CASSPPGKGAFF. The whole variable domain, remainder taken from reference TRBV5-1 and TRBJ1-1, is KAGVTQTPRYLIKTRGQQVTLSCSPISGHRSVSWYQQTPGQGLQFLFEYFSETQRNKGNFPGRFSGRQFSNSRSEMNVSTLELGDSALYLCASSPPGKGAFFGQGTRLTVV.

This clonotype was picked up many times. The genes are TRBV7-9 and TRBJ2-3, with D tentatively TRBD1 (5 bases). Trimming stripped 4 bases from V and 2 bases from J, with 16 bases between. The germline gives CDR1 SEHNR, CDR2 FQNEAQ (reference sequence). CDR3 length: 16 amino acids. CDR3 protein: CASSSEDGHLTDTQYF. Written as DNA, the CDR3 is TGTGCCAGCAGCTCAGAGGACGGACACCTCACAGATACGCAGTATTTT.

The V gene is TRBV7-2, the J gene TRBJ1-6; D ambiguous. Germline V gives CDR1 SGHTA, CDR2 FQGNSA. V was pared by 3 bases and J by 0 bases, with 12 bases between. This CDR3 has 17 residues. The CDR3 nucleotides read TGTGCCAGCAGCTTCAGTGCCAGTAGCTCCTATAATTCACCCCTCCACTTT. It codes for CASSFSASSSYNSPLHF.

The CDR3 nucleotides are TGCGCCAGCAGCTTGACAACTAGGAACTATGGCTACACCTTC. It translates to CASSLTTRNYGYTF. The chain couples TRBV5-1 to TRBJ1-2, with unresolved D. Germline CDR1 SGHRS, CDR2 YFSETQ. The CDR3 has 14 amino acids. V was cut by 1 base and J by 2 bases, with 9 bases left in between.

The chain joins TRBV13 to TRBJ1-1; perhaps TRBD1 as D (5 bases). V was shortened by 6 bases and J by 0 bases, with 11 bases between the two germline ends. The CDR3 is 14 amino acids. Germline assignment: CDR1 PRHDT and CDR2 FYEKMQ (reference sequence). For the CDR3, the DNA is TGTGCCAGCAGGGGATGGGGGATGAACACTGAAGCTTTCTTT. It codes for CASRGWGMNTEAFF.

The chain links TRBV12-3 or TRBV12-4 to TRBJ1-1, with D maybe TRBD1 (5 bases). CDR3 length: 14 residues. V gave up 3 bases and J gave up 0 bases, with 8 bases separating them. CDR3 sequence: CASSFDRVNTEAFF. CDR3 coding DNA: TGTGCCAGCAGTTTCGACAGAGTGAACACTGAAGCTTTCTTT.